The present T cell receptor (beta chain) was sequenced within a study of T cells expressing NK-cell markers (TCRdb year 2020). A note on the overall study: Eight or nine donors provided sorted CD3+CD56+NKG2C+, CD3+CD56+NKG2C- and CD3+CD56-NKG2C+ T-cell subsets, whose TCR beta-chain repertoires were profiled. Sequencing of the libraries produced 2 x 150 bp reads on Illumina HiSeq 2000/2500, MiSeq or NextSeq. Of the eight sequenced donors, seven were found to be HCMV-seropositive and one was found to be HCMV-seronegative. All eight donors whose samples were sequenced were randomly selected healthy volunteers, three of them men and five women.

As concerns this clonotype: Its antigen is currently not known.

The reads were generated on an Illumina HiSeq 2000. 5'RACE template switching, by which a universal primer site and unique molecular identifiers were added, was used to make TCR beta cDNA libraries. cDNA synthesis was primed from the TCR beta constant segment and was followed by two successive PCR amplification steps. Turning to the authors' computational methods: MIGEC was used to demultiplex reads and group the reads by UMI, and MiTCR was used to assemble and quantify clonotypes. Only TCR cDNA sequences supported by at least two reads were kept to exclude erroneous sequences. Downstream repertoire analysis used the tcR package, and clonotypes were matched across fractions by CDR3 nucleotide sequence plus V segment. VDJmatch was used to annotate antigen specificity against VDJdb, with one amino acid substitution allowed in CDR3. After TCRdb reprocessed the reads, each CDR3 protein sequence was kept as one row, without DNA. TCRdb, not the original authors, processed these V and J calls. The sample has a few hundred thousand distinct CDR3 sequences on record. Roughly 5.2% of the sample comes from the top ten.

To determine HCMV serostatus, a commercial ELISA kit was used to detect HCMV-specific IgG in serum. Ficoll density gradient centrifugation was used to isolate peripheral blood mononuclear cells from blood. For CDR1 and CDR2, the germline V gene lists SGHRS and YFSETQ. The CDR3 goes from the cysteine to the phenylalanine over 17 residues. No nucleotide data were recorded. Overall study results and their limits: Those dominant clonotypes were again the most abundant among CD3+CD56-NKG2C+ cells in several donors, at about 28.3-60.1%. In six donors, the dominant CD3+CD56+NKG2C+ clonotypes ranked among the top 10 CD8+ clonotypes, making up roughly 1.0-7.0% of CD8+ T cells. It remained unclear whether the expanded NKG2C-expressing T cell clones were specific for HCMV antigens.

Rearrangement joined TRBV5-1 to TRBJ2-5; without DNA, the TCRdb call of TRBD2 cannot be checked. Sequencing was performed on blood T cells: a sorted CD56 or NKG2C T cell subset, CD4+ or CD8+ T cells, or bulk PBMC T cells (not recorded which). The sequence was collected from a man aged 18-70 years in good health. The CDR3 protein is CASSPGLAGGPGETQYF. Supplemented by the reference TRBV5-1 and TRBJ2-5 proteins around the CDR3, the complete variable domain is KAGVTQTPRYLIKTRGQQVTLSCSPISGHRSVSWYQQTPGQGLQFLFEYFSETQRNKGNFPGRFSGRQFSNSRSEMNVSTLELGDSALYLCASSPGLAGGPGETQYFGPGTRLLVL.